This entry features one T cell receptor (beta chain) sequence. Its target is unknown. This entry comes from a study of T cell responses to AZD1222 COVID-19 vaccine. General observations from the study: Repertoire samples came only from after the peak T cell response. Seropositivity was recorded at baseline in only 6 or 7 AZD1222 recipients. Donors skewed white British and female; clonal diversity was possibly underestimated.

Germline V CDR1 and CDR2: SGHRS, YFSETQ. Unmatched junction bases numbered 11, after V lost 4 bases and J lost 8 bases. This CDR3 comprises 16 residues. Clones were read by immunoSEQ multiplex PCR, and TCRdb kept only the in-frame ones, dropping some. This sample yields about 130,000 clones, of which about 89% are seen a single time; roughly 8.9% belongs to the top ten. Pooling covered second doses at about 4 or about 12 weeks. This chain joins TRBV5-1 and TRBJ2-2; TRBD2 aligns across 10 bases. This clonotype originated in an adult who received the AZD1222 COVID-19 vaccine. This specimen was peripheral blood, taken 28 days after the second AZD1222 dose. This CDR3 reads CASSHVRLAGMGELFF. The CDR3 DNA reads TGCGCCAGCAGCCACGTCAGACTAGCGGGTATGGGGGAGCTGTTTTTT. The full variable domain, in which reference TRBV5-1 and TRBJ2-2 provide the parts outside the CDR3, is KAGVTQTPRYLIKTRGQQVTLSCSPISGHRSVSWYQQTPGQGLQFLFEYFSETQRNKGNFPGRFSGRQFSNSRSEMNVSTLELGDSALYLCASSHVRLAGMGELFFGEGSRLTVL.